The 7 T cell receptor beta chains listed next were all sequenced from one sample in a study of Ad26.COV2.S vaccination and SARS-CoV-2 variants. Assay used: immunoSEQ multiplex PCR; TCRdb lists only in-frame clones, some missing. The data contain about 350,000 clones, about nine tenths of them singletons. Treatment meaning: roughly 20 received Ad26.COV2.S at low or high dose, single or two shots; a few received placebo; per-sample allocation not given. Repertoires come from day 63 after the first vaccine or placebo injection. The starting material was peripheral blood, obtained in a trial of Ad26.COV2.S vaccine versus placebo. Every receptor here comes from a person between 18 and 65 years old who received the Ad26.COV2.S COVID-19 vaccine or a placebo.

The J gene is TRBJ1-1, the V gene TRBV3-1 (or the pseudogene TRBV3-2); D remains unclear. CDR1 is LGHDT and CDR2 is YNNKEL in the germline V gene (reference sequence). V shed 0 bases and J shed 2 bases, with 10 bases lying between them. CDR3 size: 15 residues. The CDR3 here is CASSQEPGANTEAFF. CDR3 nucleotide sequence: TGTGCCAGCAGCCAAGAACCGGGAGCTAACACTGAAGCTTTCTTT.

This sequence joins TRBV11-3 and TRBJ2-1; TRBD2 is a possible D gene (6 bases). The CDR3 has 15 amino acids. Deletions cut 4 bases from V and 3 bases from J, with 13 bases between. The germline V gene encodes CDR1 SGHNT and CDR2 YENEEA. This CDR3 reads CASSSTGGGYNEQFF. The CDR3 nucleotides are TGTGCCAGCAGCTCCACTGGGGGAGGCTACAATGAGCAGTTCTTC.

V usage is TRBV7-2 and J usage is TRBJ1-2; D ambiguous. The CDR3 is 14 residues long. Germline V lookup: CDR1 SGHTA, CDR2 FQGNSA. V was shortened by 5 bases and J by 6 bases, with 16 bases between the two germline ends. The CDR3 DNA reads TGTGCCAGCAGCCGTGTGGGGAGGGCCGATGGCTACACCTTC. Protein: CASSRVGRADGYTF.

The chain combines TRBV5-4 with TRBJ2-7; D is possibly TRBD1 (5 bases). CDR3 size: 15 residues. CDR1 is SGHNT and CDR2 is YYREEE in the germline V gene (reference sequence). V was trimmed by 0 bases and J by 5 bases, leaving 15 bases between them. CDR3 region: CASSLAGPGLNEQYF. CDR3 sequence (DNA): TGTGCCAGCAGCTTGGCAGGTCCAGGGCTAAACGAGCAGTACTTC.

The V and J genes are TRBV5-1 and TRBJ2-5, with 9 bases identical to TRBD1. With 2 bases clipped from V and 4 bases from J, the junction kept 6 bases outside the gene matches. This CDR3 has 15 amino acids. Germline CDR1 reads SGHRS; CDR2 reads YFSETQ. This chain's CDR3 is CASSLGTGIGETQYF. CDR3 DNA sequence: TGCGCCAGCAGCTTAGGGACAGGGATTGGAGAGACCCAGTACTTC. Based on the CDR3 plus reference TRBV5-1 and TRBJ2-5, the full variable domain is KAGVTQTPRYLIKTRGQQVTLSCSPISGHRSVSWYQQTPGQGLQFLFEYFSETQRNKGNFPGRFSGRQFSNSRSEMNVSTLELGDSALYLCASSLGTGIGETQYFGPGTRLLVL.

The chain uses TRBV6-2 or TRBV6-3 and TRBJ1-5, with a weak D call TRBD1 (5 bases). The CDR3 is 15 amino acids. Germline CDR1 is MNHEY and CDR2 is SVGEGT. Trimming removed 6 bases at V and 3 bases at J, with 15 bases between. CDR3 loop: CASSIADSYNQPQHF. CDR3 DNA sequence: TGTGCCAGCAGCATTGCAGACAGTTACAATCAGCCCCAGCATTTT.

The chain employs TRBV6-4 and TRBJ1-2; 9 bases map to TRBD1. V shed 3 bases and J 4 bases; nucleotides not matched to a gene: 9. CDR1 is MRHNA, CDR2 SNTAGT, per germline. CDR3 length: 16 residues. CDR3: CASSERQGGSLYGYTF. The CDR3 coding sequence is TGTGCCAGCAGTGAGAGACAGGGGGGGAGCCTCTATGGCTACACCTTC.